A single sample is the source of the 21 T cell receptor beta chains below, sequenced in a study of blood T cell repertoires in COVID-19. This table comes from immunoSEQ multiplex PCR, and its TCRdb copy is limited to in-frame clones, with some not included. Found here are over 150,000 clones, roughly 72% of them singletons; the top ten hold more than 3%. Sequencing input: peripheral blood. Receptor source: a woman aged 80 or over with acute or convalescent COVID-19.

The chain joins TRBV2 to TRBJ2-7, with D uncertain. V was shortened by 7 bases and J by 2 bases, with 9 bases between the two germline ends. Per germline, CDR1 SNHLY and CDR2 FYNNEI. CDR3 length: 12 amino acids. The CDR3 sequence: CASTQDTYEQYF. CDR3 DNA: TGTGCCAGCACCCAGGATACCTACGAGCAGTACTTC.

This clone was observed a few times. CDR3 sequence reads: CASNRGTSTDTQYF. CDR3 sequence (DNA): TGTGCCAGCAACCGCGGGACCAGCACAGATACGCAGTATTTT. The chain couples TRBV5-4 to TRBJ2-3; perhaps TRBD2 as D (6 bases). Between the trimmed V and J ends, which lost 6 bases and 0 bases, there was a span of 11 bases. CDR3 size: 14 residues. CDR1 is SGHNT, CDR2 YYREEE, per germline (reference sequence).

J is TRBJ1-1 and V is TRBV7-9; tentative D call: TRBD1 (6 bases). Trimming stripped 3 bases from V and 6 bases from J, with 17 bases between. The CDR3 spans 15 residues. CDR1 and CDR2 (germline): SEHNR, FQNEAQ (reference sequence). The CDR3 DNA follows: TGTGCCAGCAGCTTGAGCAGGGGCACCTTTGCTGAAGCTTTCTTT. Its translation: CASSLSRGTFAEAFF.

The rearrangement links TRBV6-2 or TRBV6-3 to TRBJ2-3; 10 bases line up with TRBD2. Germline V gives CDR1 MNHEY, CDR2 SVGEGT. Unmatched junction bases numbered 13, after V lost 6 bases and J lost 7 bases. The CDR3 has 16 residues. Here the CDR3 DNA reads TGTGCCAGCAGCCCCTGGGGGGCTAGCGGGGGTTATACGCAGTATTTT. This sequence encodes CASSPWGASGGYTQYF.

This chain links TRBV27 with TRBJ2-3; 8 bases match TRBD2. This CDR3 comprises 17 residues. Germline V gene sequence: CDR1 MNHEY, CDR2 SMNVEV (reference sequence). V trimming: 6 bases; J trimming: 0 bases; junction bases outside the gene matches: 11. CDR3 DNA: TGTGCCAGCAGCCGTCGGCAACTAGCGGTTAGCACAGATACGCAGTATTTT. Translating it yields CASSRRQLAVSTDTQYF.

The genes are TRBV6-1 and TRBJ2-7, with 7 positions matching TRBD1. Germline trimming cut 3 bases from V and 0 bases from J; bases unmatched to any gene: 11. Germline V CDR1 and CDR2: MNHNS, SASEGT. The length of the CDR3 is 17 residues. The CDR3 is CASSDLFLTGSSYEQYF. DNA of the CDR3: TGTGCCAGCAGTGACCTGTTCCTGACAGGGAGCTCCTACGAGCAGTACTTC.

The V gene is TRBV2, the J gene TRBJ1-1; 9 bases agree with TRBD1. After removal of 3 bases from V and 2 bases from J, the junction contained 7 bases not matched to a gene. The CDR3 loop spans 16 amino acids. Germline CDR1 reads SNHLY; CDR2 reads FYNNEI. The CDR3 bases are TGTGCCAGCAGTGATAGGACAGGGGCCCTCAACACTGAAGCTTTCTTT. It specifies CASSDRTGALNTEAFF. Supplemented by reference TRBV2 and TRBJ1-1, the full variable domain reads EPEVTQTPSHQVTQMGQEVILRCVPISNHLYFYWYRQILGQKVEFLVSFYNNEISEKSEIFDDQFSVERPDGSNFTLKIRSTKLEDSAMYFCASSDRTGALNTEAFFGQGTRLTVV.

In nucleotides, the CDR3 is TGTGCCAGCAGCCAAGAGTTCAGGGGTTCCACTGAAGCTTTCTTT. Its translation is CASSQEFRGSTEAFF. V is TRBV14 and J is TRBJ1-1, with D possibly matching TRBD1 (6 bases). V was trimmed by 0 bases and J by 4 bases, leaving 12 bases between them. The germline V gene encodes CDR1 SGHDN and CDR2 FVKESK. The CDR3 length is 15 residues.

In DNA, the CDR3 is TGTGCCAGCAGAGCCGGGACAGGGATTATCGGATATCAGCCCCAGCATTTT. This encodes CASRAGTGIIGYQPQHF. The rearrangement uses TRBV25-1 and TRBJ1-5, with 9 bases lining up with TRBD1. This CDR3 has 17 amino acids. The ends lost 6 bases at V and 5 bases at J; junction bases unmatched: 14. The germline CDR1 and CDR2 sequences are MGHDK and SYGVNS.

The chain employs TRBV19 and TRBJ1-5; 10 bases line up with TRBD1. This CDR3 region has 15 residues. With 10 bases clipped from V and 2 bases from J, the junction kept 8 bases outside the gene matches. The germline gives CDR1 LNHDA, CDR2 SQIVND (reference sequence). The CDR3 region has the DNA TGTGCCACTGAGGCCGGGACAGGGGGCAATCAGCCCCAGCATTTT. This encodes CATEAGTGGNQPQHF.

The V and J genes are TRBV4-1 and TRBJ1-6, with a tentative D call TRBD1 (5 bases). The CDR3 covers 15 residues. Trimming removed 0 bases at V and 7 bases at J, with 10 bases between. Germline CDR1 MGHRA, CDR2 YSYEKL. The CDR3 loop is CASSQDRVPNSPLHF. In DNA form, the CDR3 reads TGCGCCAGCAGCCAAGACAGGGTACCCAATTCACCCCTCCACTTT.

The chain couples TRBV24-1 to TRBJ2-7, with 10 bases identical to TRBD1. This CDR3 is built from 14 residues. The J segment lost 4 bases and the V segment lost 9 bases, leaving 8 bases of the junction unmatched. Germline-derived CDR1 and CDR2 are KGHDR and SFDVKD. CDR3 region: CATGGGTGEYEQYF. CDR3 nucleotides: TGTGCCACCGGGGGGGGGACAGGGGAATACGAGCAGTACTTC.

This sequence joins TRBV11-3 and TRBJ2-1; 8 bases match TRBD2. The CDR3 sequence is 16 residues long. The trim removed 5 bases at V and 4 bases at J, leaving 10 bases unmatched. Germline V gene data show CDR1 as SGHNT and CDR2 as YENEEA. This CDR3 is CASSLGGASGYNEQFF. The CDR3 nucleotides read TGTGCCAGCAGCCTAGGAGGGGCTAGCGGGTACAATGAGCAGTTCTTC.

DNA of the CDR3: TGTGCCAGCAGCCCGGGACTAGCGGTATACAATGAGCAGTTCTTC. This gives the protein CASSPGLAVYNEQFF. The chain is built from TRBV7-2 and TRBJ2-1; 11 bases fit TRBD2. CDR3 length: 15 residues. Germline values: CDR1 SGHTA, CDR2 FQGNSA. V lost 5 bases and J lost 4; bases outside the gene matches: 4. Complete variable domain (other parts from reference TRBV7-2 and TRBJ2-1): GAGVSQSPSNKVTEKGKDVELRCDPISGHTALYWYRQSLGQGLEFLIYFQGNSAPDKSGLPSDRFSAERTGGSVSTLTIQRTQQEDSAVYLCASSPGLAVYNEQFFGPGTRLTVL.

The chain combines TRBV7-8 with TRBJ1-2, with unresolved D. The germline V gene has CDR1 SGHVS and CDR2 FQNEAQ. V shed 5 bases and J shed 4 bases, with 14 bases lying between them. This CDR3 comprises 14 residues. In DNA, the CDR3 is TGTGCCAGCAGCGGCGGGGATTGGGGCTATGGCTACACCTTC. It is translated as CASSGGDWGYGYTF.

The chain joins TRBV27 to TRBJ1-2; tentatively, D is TRBD1 (6 bases). CDR1 and CDR2 (germline): MNHEY, SMNVEV (reference sequence). The CDR3 is 11 residues long. The V and J ends lost 8 bases and 7 bases respectively, with 11 bases between them. CDR3 DNA: TGTGCCAGCCTGGGGGCGCGTGGCTACACCTTC. Translated, it gives CASLGARGYTF.

The V call is TRBV7-2, the J call TRBJ2-3; 8 nucleotides line up with TRBD1. Per the germline V gene, CDR1 is SGHTA and CDR2 is FQGNSA. V lost 3 bases to trimming and J lost 7 bases; unmatched junction nucleotides: 6. The CDR3 runs 14 residues. Written as DNA, the CDR3 is TGTGCCAGCAGCTTGGGTACAGGGGGACATACGCAGTATTTT. It encodes CASSLGTGGHTQYF.

As to this clone: One end of the junction does not line up with germline, which may come from a read error. This chain links TRBV7-7 with TRBJ2-3; D uncertain. Germline CDR1 SSHAT, CDR2 FNYEAQ (reference sequence). The CDR3 is 14 residues long. The CDR3 region has the DNA TGTGCTAGCAGCTCCGACTTTTCAGCGGATACGCAGTATTTT. This translates into CASSSDFSADTQYF.

The chain is built from TRBV10-3 and TRBJ2-1; 8 nucleotides match TRBD2. In germline, CDR1 is ENHRY, CDR2 SYGVKD. V shed 0 bases and J 7 bases; nucleotides not matched to a gene: 8. This CDR3 has 16 residues. CDR3 loop: CAISESAAGGGNEQFF. CDR3 DNA: TGTGCCATCAGTGAGTCCGCGGCGGGGGGCGGGAATGAGCAGTTCTTC.

J is TRBJ2-6 and V is TRBV19; possible D gene TRBD1, 5 bases. Trimming stripped 7 bases from V and 0 bases from J, with 13 bases between. This CDR3 contains 16 residues. Looked up from germline, CDR1 is LNHDA and CDR2 is SQIVND (reference sequence). This CDR3 is CASTPIGASGANVLTF. DNA of the CDR3: TGTGCCAGTACCCCAATAGGGGCCTCTGGGGCCAACGTCCTGACTTTC. Drawing the rest from reference TRBV19 and TRBJ2-6, the complete variable domain is DGGITQSPKYLFRKEGQNVTLSCEQNLNHDAMYWYRQDPGQGLRLIYYSQIVNDFQKGDIAEGYSVSREKKESFPLTVTSAQKNPTAFYLCASTPIGASGANVLTFGAGSRLTVL.

This chain uses TRBV2 with TRBJ1-1; perhaps TRBD1 as D (5 bases). Germline CDR1 is SNHLY and CDR2 is FYNNEI. The CDR3 is 14 residues long. V lost 5 bases and J lost 5, with 15 bases in between. The CDR3 region has the DNA TGTGCCAGCAGTTTGGGGGGAGGAGGTACTGAAGCTTTCTTT. Translation gives CASSLGGGGTEAFF.